This is a list of T cell receptor beta chains from one sample in a study of spatial heterogeneity in lung cancer. TCRdb reprocessed the 5' RACE reads with MiXCR, giving one entry per CDR3 protein. The table records 110,000 or so distinct CDR3 sequences, about 10% of them present only once. This sample comprised PBMCs, obtained at follow-up. The origin of the receptors is a female donor with early-stage non-small cell lung cancer. CDR3s include the opening cysteine and the closing phenylalanine or tryptophan. D genes are given only for firm matches. The size entry is marked missing in some rows and otherwise reads once, few, many or a size class.

clone_size | cdr3_length | d_call | j_call | v_call | cdr3_nt | cdr3_aa
. | 16 | TRBD2 | TRBJ2-1 | TRBV7-3 | TGTGCCAGCAGCTCCACCATAGCGGGAGATCACAATGAGCAGTTCTTC | CASSSTIAGDHNEQFF
many | 12 | TRBD2 | TRBJ2-1 | TRBV2 | TGTGCCAGCAGCGAAGCGGGACCGCGGCAGTTCTTC | CASSEAGPRQFF
. | 16 | TRBD2 | TRBJ2-5 | TRBV5-1 | TGCGCCAGCAGCGATCCATTAGCGGGACCCCAAGAGACCCAGTACTTC | CASSDPLAGPQETQYF
. | 12 | . | TRBJ1-2 | TRBV28 | TGTGCCAGCTCATGGGGAGGGTCTGGCTACACCTTC | CASSWGGSGYTF
. | 14 | . | TRBJ1-4 | TRBV10-3 | TGTGCCATCAGCGAGAGGGGGGTTAATGAAAAACTGTTTTTT | CAISERGVNEKLFF
few | 13 | TRBD1 | TRBJ1-2 | TRBV6-2/TRBV6-3 | TGTGCCAGCAGTGACAGGGCCGACTATGGCTACACCTTC | CASSDRADYGYTF
. | 15 | TRBD1 | TRBJ2-6 | TRBV6-2/TRBV6-3 | TGTGCCAGCAGCCCCCAGGGGGCTGGGGCCAACGTCCTGACTTTC | CASSPQGAGANVLTF
many | 11 | . | TRBJ1-1 | TRBV7-2 | TGTGCCAGCAGCTTAGGGACAAAGGCTTTCTTT | CASSLGTKAFF
. | 15 | . | TRBJ1-1 | TRBV4-3 | TGCGCCAGCAGCCACGGGAGGCGCTTGAACACTGAAGCTTTCTTT | CASSHGRRLNTEAFF
few | 13 | . | TRBJ2-2 | TRBV28 | TGTGCCAGCAAGGTGGAAAACACCGGGGAGCTGTTTTTT | CASKVENTGELFF
many | 15 | . | TRBJ2-3 | TRBV29-1 | TGCAGCGTTGAAGATTCAGGCCGGGCGGCAGATACGCAGTATTTT | CSVEDSGRAADTQYF
many | 14 | . | TRBJ2-2 | TRBV20-1 | TGCAGTGCCAGTTTAGGGATTGGCACCGGGGAGCTGTTTTTT | CSASLGIGTGELFF
. | 15 | . | TRBJ2-1 | TRBV5-1 | TGCGCCAGCAGCTTCCGTGATAGCTCCTACAATGAGCAGTTCTTC | CASSFRDSSYNEQFF
once | 14 | TRBD1 | TRBJ1-6 | TRBV30 | TGTGCCTGGAGTCGACAGGGCTATAATTCACCCCTCCACTTT | CAWSRQGYNSPLHF
. | 11 | . | TRBJ2-3 | TRBV2 | TGTGCCAGCACCGAGATGAATACGCAGTATTTT | CASTEMNTQYF
many | 18 | TRBD2 | TRBJ2-2 | TRBV3-1 | TGTGCCAGCAGCCTCACCCTAATAGCGGCGGGAGTCACCGGGGAGCTGTTTTTT | CASSLTLIAAGVTGELFF
. | 14 | . | TRBJ2-1 | TRBV30 | TGTGCCTGGAGTTTACGCCGGGAGTACAATGAGCAGTTCTTC | CAWSLRREYNEQFF
few | 14 | . | TRBJ2-1 | TRBV29-1 | TGCAGCGTCGACTCCGACAGAAACTACAATGAGCAGTTCTTC | CSVDSDRNYNEQFF
many | 13 | TRBD1 | TRBJ1-2 | TRBV29-1 | TGCAGCGTATCCGGGACAGGGAACTATGGCTACACCTTC | CSVSGTGNYGYTF